This T cell receptor (beta chain) was found in a study of cytomegalovirus exposure and HLA in healthy donors. At the level of the study: In terms of ancestry, the Caucasian-associated cluster contained roughly 81% of the approximately 400 genotyped donors.

A multiplex PCR was run with 60 Vbeta primers and 13 Jbeta primers. Only in-frame clones appear in the TCRdb table, and some are missing; sequencing was by immunoSEQ multiplex PCR. The profile covers more than 110,000 clones, with 73% appearing a single time and 1.3% taken by the ten largest. Remarks on this clone: What it binds is not known.

General observations from the study: For TCR beta chains, V- and J-gene trimming was later linked to a missense DCLRE1C variant.

V was cut by 0 bases and J by 4 bases, with 11 bases left in between. CDR1 and CDR2 from the germline V gene are SGHRS and YFSETQ. The CDR3 sequence is 15 residues long. The chain couples TRBV5-1 to TRBJ2-1, with TRBD1 as a possible D gene (6 bases). This TCR came from a woman between 40 and 55 years old in good health and CMV-seronegative. The sample was PBMCs. In nucleotides, the CDR3 is TGCGCCAGCAGCTTGGGAGGGGGAATTTACAATGAGCAGTTCTTC. Protein sequence: CASSLGGGIYNEQFF.